These 7 T cell receptor beta chains share one sample of origin, sequenced in a study of cytomegalovirus exposure and HLA in healthy donors. The PCR used 60 Vbeta and 13 Jbeta primers. Generated by immunoSEQ multiplex PCR, the TCRdb table keeps only in-frame clones and is missing some. The sample shows around 190,000 clones, about four fifths of them seen only once. Sequencing was done on a sample of PBMCs. These receptors originate from a man younger than 35 in good health and CMV-seronegative.

The rearrangement joins TRBV7-2 to TRBJ2-7; 8 bases match TRBD2. Trimming took 1 base from V and 2 from J; bases not matched to a gene: 10. This CDR3 has 17 residues. In germline, CDR1 is SGHTA, CDR2 FQGNSA. The DNA for the CDR3 is TGTGCCAGCAGCTTAGTGCCAGCGGGAGCCCCAACCTACGAGCAGTACTTC. It codes for CASSLVPAGAPTYEQYF.

The genes are TRBV6-1 and TRBJ2-7; tentatively, D is TRBD1 (6 bases). CDR1 is MNHNS and CDR2 is SASEGT in the germline V gene. Trimming stripped 4 bases from V and 4 bases from J, with 20 bases between. CDR3 size: 16 residues. CDR3 amino acids: CASSVSPWTEGYEQYF. CDR3 in DNA: TGTGCCAGCAGTGTATCCCCTTGGACAGAAGGGTACGAGCAGTACTTC.

This clone was seen once. The V and J genes are TRBV2 and TRBJ1-2; D gene ambiguous. The CDR3 contains 11 residues. The V and J ends lost 1 base and 8 bases respectively, with 5 bases between them. Germline V gene sequence: CDR1 SNHLY, CDR2 FYNNEI. CDR3 sequence reads: CASSEERGYTF. As DNA, the CDR3 is TGTGCCAGCAGTGAAGAACGGGGCTACACCTTC.

The J gene is TRBJ1-3, the V gene TRBV29-1; D gene unclear. Germline assignment: CDR1 SQVTM and CDR2 ANQGSEA. The CDR3 extends over 18 amino acids. Trimming removed 0 bases from V and 0 bases from J, with 18 bases in between. In DNA form, the CDR3 reads TGCAGCGTTGAAGATCTTCCCCCCCCGCGTTTCTCTGGAAACACCATATATTTT. Its translation: CSVEDLPPPRFSGNTIYF.

The chain combines TRBV7-8 with TRBJ2-2; D remains ambiguous. CDR1 and CDR2 from the germline V gene are SGHVS and FQNEAQ. The CDR3 totals 14 residues. V lost 5 bases and J 3 bases, leaving 10 bases between the germline ends. The CDR3 sequence: CASSPRSYTGELFF. In nucleotides, the CDR3 is TGTGCCAGCAGCCCGAGATCGTACACCGGGGAGCTGTTTTTT.

The chain couples TRBV2 to TRBJ1-5, with 7 nucleotides matching TRBD1. CDR3 length: 15 residues. CDR1 is SNHLY and CDR2 is FYNNEI in the germline V gene. Trimming took 6 bases from V and 3 from J; bases not matched to a gene: 8. The CDR3 loop reads CASRKGTGDNQPQHF. The CDR3 nucleotides are TGTGCCAGCAGGAAGGGAACAGGGGACAATCAGCCCCAGCATTTT.

The chain combines TRBV30 with TRBJ1-4, with D perhaps TRBD1 (5 bases). The germline CDR1 and CDR2 sequences are GTSNPN and SVGIG (reference sequence). This CDR3 is 14 amino acids long. V was clipped by 0 bases and J by 8 bases, with 13 bases between them. This CDR3 is CAWSVLGAGEKLFF. Here the CDR3 DNA reads TGTGCCTGGAGTGTCCTTGGGGCGGGGGAAAAACTGTTTTTT.